This TCR beta chain was sequenced for a study of T cell responses to AZD1222 COVID-19 vaccine. Study-wide results and caveats: Breadth and depth of Spike-specific TCRs rose after two AZD1222 doses. Seropositivity was recorded at baseline in only 6 or 7 AZD1222 recipients. White British people made up most donors, females outnumbered males, and clonal diversity was possibly underestimated. Researchers report vaccine-associated CD4 TCRs spanning spike, with dominance at 160-218 and 743-854.

TCRdb's table, derived via immunoSEQ multiplex PCR, lists solely in-frame clones and lacks some. The repertoire includes 95,000 to 120,000 clones, roughly nine tenths of them detected once, and about 3.3% sits in the top ten. Of note for this clone: Its target is unknown.

The CDR3 is made up of 11 amino acids. Germline V gives CDR1 DFQATT, CDR2 SNEGSKA (reference sequence). The V and J ends lost 3 bases and 4 bases respectively, with 5 bases between them. This clonotype was obtained from an adult in good health. The V gene is TRBV20-1, the J gene TRBJ2-3; no reliable D call. The input for sequencing was peripheral blood, taken on day 0 of MenACWY control vaccination. This chain's CDR3 is CSASASDTQYF. For the CDR3, the DNA is TGCAGTGCTAGTGCCTCAGATACGCAGTATTTT.